This entry lists 5 T cell receptor beta chains sequenced from one sample in a study of blood T cell repertoires in COVID-19. Profiled with immunoSEQ multiplex PCR; TCRdb holds only in-frame clones, not every one. The repertoire holds some 25,000 clones, with around 87% as singletons. Source material: peripheral blood. The receptors here all came from a man in his fifties with active COVID-19.

The chain uses TRBV19 and TRBJ1-5; TRBD1 agrees at 8 bases. The ends lost 5 bases at V and 4 bases at J; junction bases unmatched: 7. The CDR3 has 15 residues. Germline V gene sequence: CDR1 LNHDA, CDR2 SQIVND (reference sequence). The CDR3 coding sequence is TGTGCCAGTAGTTCCGGACAGGGTGGGAATCAGCCCCAGCATTTT. This codes for CASSSGQGGNQPQHF.

This chain joins TRBV30 and TRBJ2-7; 7 positions match TRBD1. The CDR3 is 14 residues long. Trimming took 1 base from V and 5 from J; bases not matched to a gene: 8. CDR1 is GTSNPN, CDR2 SVGIG, per germline (reference sequence). This CDR3 reads CAWSGQGRWDEQYV. In DNA form, the CDR3 reads TGTGCCTGGAGTGGACAGGGACGATGGGACGAGCAGTACGTC.

The rearrangement uses TRBV10-3 and TRBJ1-5, with 7 bases aligning to TRBD1. Per germline, CDR1 ENHRY and CDR2 SYGVKD. V gave up 7 bases and J gave up 4 bases; unmatched junction bases: 7. The CDR3 is made up of 14 amino acids. Here the CDR3 reads CAIKGDRQNQPQHF. For the CDR3, the DNA is TGTGCCATCAAGGGGGACAGACAAAATCAGCCCCAGCATTTT.

The chain carries TRBV28 and TRBJ2-5; a weak D match, TRBD2 (5 bases). The CDR3 runs 14 residues. CDR1 and CDR2 from the germline V gene are MDHEN and SYDVKM. The V and J ends lost 3 bases and 4 bases respectively, with 12 bases between them. The CDR3 protein is CASSLLRGAETQYF. CDR3 coding DNA: TGTGCCAGCAGTTTGCTACGGGGTGCAGAGACCCAGTACTTC.

J is TRBJ1-1 and V is TRBV7-9; D is possibly TRBD1 (6 bases). The germline CDR1 and CDR2 sequences are SEHNR and FQNEAQ (reference sequence). The CDR3 totals 14 residues. Trimming took 4 bases from V and 7 from J, leaving 16 bases between them. CDR3 protein: CASSSPRQAFEAFF. The CDR3 DNA sequence: TGTGCCAGCAGCTCCCCTAGACAGGCTTTTGAAGCTTTCTTT.